This T cell receptor (beta chain) was identified during a study of control samples from healthy donors and cancer patients. As regards this clone: An end of the junction differs from the germline gene, which may be a read error.

Clones were read by immunoSEQ multiplex PCR, and TCRdb kept only the in-frame ones, dropping some. Of tens of thousands of clones listed, 85% to 95% are singletons. Specimen: blood. This sequence was found in a young man in good health.

The CDR3 nucleotides read TGTGCCAGCAGCGCCACAGGACCGGGGGAGCTGTACTTC. The encoded protein is CASSATGPGELYF. The chain is built from TRBV9 and TRBJ2-7; D may be TRBD2 (6 bases). Germline CDR1 SGDLS, CDR2 YYNGEE. The CDR3 spans 13 residues.